This TCR beta chain was sequenced for a study of T cell responses to AZD1222 COVID-19 vaccine. General observations from the study: Baseline seropositivity characterized only a handful of AZD1222 recipients. Every sample of the repertoires postdated the peak T cell response.

Generated by immunoSEQ multiplex PCR, the TCRdb table keeps only in-frame clones and is missing some. The table lists over 120,000 clones, about 90% of them singletons. There are 15 residues in the CDR3. Germline CDR1 LNHDA, CDR2 SQIVND (reference sequence). Deletions cut 9 bases from V and 3 bases from J, with 18 bases between. Turning to this clone: What it binds is unknown.

The gene calls are TRBV19 and TRBJ2-1; D perhaps matches TRBD2 (6 bases). The receptor was isolated from an adult who received the AZD1222 COVID-19 vaccine. The sequences come from peripheral blood, collected 28 days after the second AZD1222 dose. CDR3 loop: CASGPLRGDYNEQFF. CDR3 coding DNA: TGTGCCAGCGGGCCCCTGCGGGGTGACTACAATGAGCAGTTCTTC.